This T cell receptor beta chain was identified during a study of cytomegalovirus exposure and HLA in healthy donors. Points from the study as a whole: According to a later analysis, most TCR beta chains associated with CMV appeared HLA-restricted.

Amplification used 60 Vbeta primers and 13 Jbeta primers. Measured with immunoSEQ multiplex PCR; TCRdb has only the in-frame clones, and not every one. This table holds about 82,000 clones, roughly 63% found once. This clone came up a few times. What it binds is not known. This sequence originates from a woman aged 45-59 years in good health and CMV-seropositive. What was sequenced was PBMCs.

Written as DNA, the CDR3 is TGCGCCAGCAGCCAAGATGGGACTAGGTTAGATAGGCTGTTTTTT. This encodes CASSQDGTRLDRLFF. The chain uses TRBV4-3 and TRBJ1-4; possibly TRBD1 for D (5 bases). The CDR3 length is 15 residues. Germline V gene data show CDR1 as LGHNA and CDR2 as YSLEER. Trimming pared 0 bases from V and 14 bases from J, leaving 19 bases between.